The clone carrying this TCR beta chain appeared a few times. Its antigen is as yet unknown. This sample was taken from a study of T cells after yellow fever vaccination. Study outcomes and limitations: Post-booster repertoires contained most primary-vaccination clones again (roughly 97% CD4, roughly 90% CD8). Of the clonotypes, a small share occurred in both CD4 and CD8 compartments.

TCRdb independently ran MiXCR on the 5' RACE reads; one entry per CDR3 protein. The sample has 400,000 to 450,000 distinct CDR3 sequences, approximately 18% seen once. With V trimmed by 1 base and J by 0 bases, 2 bases remained unmatched. CDR3 length: 15 residues. The germline V gene has CDR1 SNHLY and CDR2 FYNNEI. The gene calls are TRBV2 and TRBJ2-7; 8 bases are shared with TRBD1. This receptor was identified in a man aged 18 to 30 who received the YFV17D yellow fever vaccine. The sample was PBMCs, taken before the yellow fever booster vaccination. This CDR3 reads CASSEGTGRSYEQYV. As DNA, the CDR3 is TGTGCCAGCAGTGAAGGGACAGGGCGCTCCTACGAGCAGTACGTC.